This paragraph covers one T cell receptor beta chain sequence. The data stem from a study of blood T cell repertoires in COVID-19. Whole-study context: The United States, Italy and Spain were the sources of the acute and convalescent COVID-19 samples. PBMCs, B-cell-depleted T cells, or T cells were the source of the cDNA or gDNA that made up the material.

Under the authors' procedure: Using reference gene primer amplification, nucleated cell counts were estimated. Produced via immunoSEQ multiplex PCR; TCRdb's table is partial and in-frame only. V and J calls and clone size are copied from that table; D and trimming were computed from the DNA. Of about 130,000 clones listed, around 84% are singletons. Germline CDR1 and CDR2: SGHTA and FQGNSA. The V gene lost 5 bases and the J gene lost 3 bases, with 17 bases spanning the gap. This CDR3 region has 16 residues. The sequenced sample was peripheral blood. This chain joins TRBV7-2 and TRBJ2-1; D gene uncertain. This clonotype was obtained from a woman aged 80 or over with acute or convalescent COVID-19. CDR3 loop: CASSPRPADNYNEQFF. The CDR3 nucleotides are TGTGCCAGCAGCCCACGTCCCGCGGATAACTACAATGAGCAGTTCTTC.